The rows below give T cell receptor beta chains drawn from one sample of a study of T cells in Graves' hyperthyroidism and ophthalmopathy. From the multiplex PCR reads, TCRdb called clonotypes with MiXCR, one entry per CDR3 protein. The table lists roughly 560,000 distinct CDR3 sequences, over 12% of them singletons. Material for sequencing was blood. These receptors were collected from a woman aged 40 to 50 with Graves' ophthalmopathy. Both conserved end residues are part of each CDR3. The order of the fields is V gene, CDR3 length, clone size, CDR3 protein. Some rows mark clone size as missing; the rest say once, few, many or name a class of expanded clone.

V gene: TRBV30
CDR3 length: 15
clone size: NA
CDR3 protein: CACRTGGVGNQPQHF

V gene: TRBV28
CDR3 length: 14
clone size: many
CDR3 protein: CASSLKGGPYGYTF

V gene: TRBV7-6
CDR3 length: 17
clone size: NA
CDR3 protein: CASSLGAVDSYNSPLHF

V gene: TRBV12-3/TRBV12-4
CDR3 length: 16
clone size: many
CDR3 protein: CASSFSDRAMNTEAFF

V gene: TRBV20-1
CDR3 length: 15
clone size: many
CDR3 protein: CSASVAGDVQETQYF

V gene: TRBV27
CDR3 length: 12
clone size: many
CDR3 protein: CASSWPGGARIF

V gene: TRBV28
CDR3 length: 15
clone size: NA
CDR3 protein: CASSSRYRTSHEQYF

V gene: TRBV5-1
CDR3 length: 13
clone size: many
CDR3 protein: CASSLEGGAEAFF

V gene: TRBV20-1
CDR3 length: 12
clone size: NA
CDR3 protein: CSARVREGELFF

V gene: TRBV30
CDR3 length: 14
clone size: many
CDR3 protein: CAWSVLRGEETQYF

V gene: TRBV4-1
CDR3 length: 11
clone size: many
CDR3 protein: CASSQGGEAFF

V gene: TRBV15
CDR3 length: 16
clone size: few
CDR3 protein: CATSRGGRANTGELFF

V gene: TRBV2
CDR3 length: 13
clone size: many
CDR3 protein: CASSVDTNTEAFF

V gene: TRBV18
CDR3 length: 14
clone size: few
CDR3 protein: CASSRTQGSGELFF

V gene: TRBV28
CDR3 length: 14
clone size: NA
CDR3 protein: CASTDRGSGTEAFF

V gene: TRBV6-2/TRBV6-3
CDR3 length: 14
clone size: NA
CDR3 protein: CASRGTAKGNTIYF

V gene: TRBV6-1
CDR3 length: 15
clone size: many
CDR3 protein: CASSGLAGARDEQYF

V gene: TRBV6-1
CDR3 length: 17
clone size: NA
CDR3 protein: CASSATRDRGINQPQHF

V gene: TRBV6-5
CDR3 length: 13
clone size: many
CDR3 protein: CASSSLESYEQYF

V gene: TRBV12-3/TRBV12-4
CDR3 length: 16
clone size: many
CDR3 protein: CASSPRGQSGAYEQYF

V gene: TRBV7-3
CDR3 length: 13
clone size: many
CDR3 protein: CASSFRNQETQYF

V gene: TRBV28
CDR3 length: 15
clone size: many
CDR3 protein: CASSSPRVTKNIQYF

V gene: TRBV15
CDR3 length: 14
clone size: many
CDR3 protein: CATSRDIGATEAFF

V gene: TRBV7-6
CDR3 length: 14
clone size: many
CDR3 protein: CASSYGSGSYEQYF

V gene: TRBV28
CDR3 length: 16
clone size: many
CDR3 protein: CASSPHWTGSTDTQYF

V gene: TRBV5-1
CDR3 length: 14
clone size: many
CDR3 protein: CASSLKGLNTEAFF

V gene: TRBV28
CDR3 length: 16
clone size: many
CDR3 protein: CASSFRTSGPTYEQYF

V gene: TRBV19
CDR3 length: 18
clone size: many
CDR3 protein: CASSPRRAGTTLRREQYF

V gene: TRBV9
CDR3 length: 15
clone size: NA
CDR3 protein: CASSAAGGIGYGCTF

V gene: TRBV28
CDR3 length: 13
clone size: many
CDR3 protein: CASARGAGYGYTF

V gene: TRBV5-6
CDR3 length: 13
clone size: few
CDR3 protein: CASSFRANTEAFF

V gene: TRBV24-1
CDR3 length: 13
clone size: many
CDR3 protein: CATSGTQSSEAFF

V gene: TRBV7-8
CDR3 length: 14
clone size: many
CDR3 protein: CASSPPEGSYEQYF

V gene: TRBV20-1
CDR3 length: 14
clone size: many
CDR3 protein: CSARVQGTEETQYF

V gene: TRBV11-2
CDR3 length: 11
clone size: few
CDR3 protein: CASSQIIEAFF

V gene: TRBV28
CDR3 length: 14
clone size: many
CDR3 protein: CASRNGQGLETQYF

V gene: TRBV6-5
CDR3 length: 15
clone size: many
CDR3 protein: CASNWGTKGNQPQHF

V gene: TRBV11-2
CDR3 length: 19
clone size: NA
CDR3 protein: CASSLGAVSNPGERETQYF

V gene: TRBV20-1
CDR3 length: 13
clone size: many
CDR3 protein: CSAPGTGDQTQYF

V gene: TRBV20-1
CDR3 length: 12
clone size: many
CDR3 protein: CSAPTGVYEQYF

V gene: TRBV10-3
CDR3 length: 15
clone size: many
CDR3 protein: CAISTGTQGDYEQYF

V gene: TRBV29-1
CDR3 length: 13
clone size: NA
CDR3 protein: CSVLYSSNQPQHF

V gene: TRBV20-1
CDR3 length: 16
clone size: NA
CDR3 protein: CSAGPQWDRGIQTQYF

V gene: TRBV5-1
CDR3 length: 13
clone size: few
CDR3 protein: CASRDSSGSEQYF

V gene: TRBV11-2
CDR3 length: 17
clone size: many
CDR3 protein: CASSPGTLAGIQETQYF

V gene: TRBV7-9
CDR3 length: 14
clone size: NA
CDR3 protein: CASRKGQGNYEQYF

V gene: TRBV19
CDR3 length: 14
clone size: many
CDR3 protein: CASSTPGQTYEQYF

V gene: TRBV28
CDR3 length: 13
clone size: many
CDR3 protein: CASSFRRGTEAFF

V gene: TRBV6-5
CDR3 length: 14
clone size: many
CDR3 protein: CASSYGSGEETQYF

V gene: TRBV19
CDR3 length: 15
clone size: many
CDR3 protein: CASSIDRGWSYEQYF

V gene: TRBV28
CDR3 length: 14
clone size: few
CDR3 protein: CASSLPVGSYEQYF

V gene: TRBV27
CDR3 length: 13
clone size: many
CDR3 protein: CASRPTEGYGYTF